This record looks at one TCR beta chain sequence and its context. The CDR3 length is 13 residues. Deletions cut 1 base from V and 8 bases from J, with 11 bases between. Germline-derived CDR1 and CDR2 are LNHDA and SQIVND (reference sequence). This sample was taken from a study of blood T cell repertoires in COVID-19. The assay was immunoSEQ multiplex PCR, and TCRdb's table has in-frame clones only and misses some. The sample has about 180,000 clones; approximately 84% are singletons. This chain uses TRBV19 with TRBJ1-1; D may be TRBD1 (5 bases). This sequence originates from a human donor in a cohort sampled during active COVID-19. The sequenced sample was peripheral blood. As DNA, the CDR3 is TGTGCCAGTAGTATAGGTGGGGCCCCCGAAGCTTTCTTT. Protein product: CASSIGGAPEAFF. The variable domain in full, with the rest retrieved from reference TRBV19 and TRBJ1-1, is DGGITQSPKYLFRKEGQNVTLSCEQNLNHDAMYWYRQDPGQGLRLIYYSQIVNDFQKGDIAEGYSVSREKKESFPLTVTSAQKNPTAFYLCASSIGGAPEAFFGQGTRLTVV.